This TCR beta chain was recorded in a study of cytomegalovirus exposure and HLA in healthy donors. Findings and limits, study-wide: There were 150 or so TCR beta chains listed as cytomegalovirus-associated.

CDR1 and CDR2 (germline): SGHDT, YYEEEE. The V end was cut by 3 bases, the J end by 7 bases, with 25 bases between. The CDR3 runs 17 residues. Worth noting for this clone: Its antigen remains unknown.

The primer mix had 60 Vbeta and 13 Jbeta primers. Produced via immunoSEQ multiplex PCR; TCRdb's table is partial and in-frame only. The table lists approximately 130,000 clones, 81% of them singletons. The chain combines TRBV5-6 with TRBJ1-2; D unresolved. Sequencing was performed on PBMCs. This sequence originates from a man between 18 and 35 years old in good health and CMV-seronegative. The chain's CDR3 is CASSSTTRVRPRAGYTF. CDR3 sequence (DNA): TGTGCCAGCAGCTCGACTACCCGCGTGCGGCCCCGGGCTGGCTACACCTTC.